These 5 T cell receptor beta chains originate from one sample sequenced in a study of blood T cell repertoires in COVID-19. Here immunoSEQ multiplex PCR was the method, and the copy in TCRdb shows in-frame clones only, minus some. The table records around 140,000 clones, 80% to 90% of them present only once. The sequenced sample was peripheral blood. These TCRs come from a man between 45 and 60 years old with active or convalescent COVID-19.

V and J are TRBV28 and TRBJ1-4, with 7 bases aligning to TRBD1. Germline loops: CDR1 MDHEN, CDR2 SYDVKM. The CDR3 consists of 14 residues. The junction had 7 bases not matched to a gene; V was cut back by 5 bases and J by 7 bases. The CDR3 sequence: CASSVGRQGEKLFF. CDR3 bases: TGTGCCAGCAGTGTTGGGAGACAGGGTGAAAAACTGTTTTTT.

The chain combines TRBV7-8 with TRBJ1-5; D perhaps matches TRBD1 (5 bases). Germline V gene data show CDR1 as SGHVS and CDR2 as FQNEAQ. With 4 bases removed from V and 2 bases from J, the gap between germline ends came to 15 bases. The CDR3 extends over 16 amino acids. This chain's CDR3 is CASSSQGRGGNQPQHF. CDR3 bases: TGTGCCAGCAGCTCCCAGGGTCGAGGAGGCAATCAGCCCCAGCATTTT.

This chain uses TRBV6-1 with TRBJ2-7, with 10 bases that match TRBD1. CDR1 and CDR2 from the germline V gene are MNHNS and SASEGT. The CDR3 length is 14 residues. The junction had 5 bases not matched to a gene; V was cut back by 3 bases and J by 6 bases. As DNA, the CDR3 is TGTGCCAGCAGTGAGGGACAGGGGACGGGCGAGCAGTACTTC. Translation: CASSEGQGTGEQYF.

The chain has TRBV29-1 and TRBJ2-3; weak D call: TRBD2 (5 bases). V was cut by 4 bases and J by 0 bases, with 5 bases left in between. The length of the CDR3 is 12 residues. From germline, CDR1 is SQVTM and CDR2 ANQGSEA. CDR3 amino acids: CSVGTSTDTQYF. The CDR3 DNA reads TGCAGCGTTGGGACTAGCACAGATACGCAGTATTTT.

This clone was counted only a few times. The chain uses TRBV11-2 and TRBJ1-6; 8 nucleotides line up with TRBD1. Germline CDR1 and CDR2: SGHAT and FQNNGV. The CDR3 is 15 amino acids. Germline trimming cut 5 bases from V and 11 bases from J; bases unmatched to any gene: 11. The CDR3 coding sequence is TGTGCCAGCAGCCCTCTGCCGGGACAGGTTGCACCCCTCCACTTT. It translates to CASSPLPGQVAPLHF.